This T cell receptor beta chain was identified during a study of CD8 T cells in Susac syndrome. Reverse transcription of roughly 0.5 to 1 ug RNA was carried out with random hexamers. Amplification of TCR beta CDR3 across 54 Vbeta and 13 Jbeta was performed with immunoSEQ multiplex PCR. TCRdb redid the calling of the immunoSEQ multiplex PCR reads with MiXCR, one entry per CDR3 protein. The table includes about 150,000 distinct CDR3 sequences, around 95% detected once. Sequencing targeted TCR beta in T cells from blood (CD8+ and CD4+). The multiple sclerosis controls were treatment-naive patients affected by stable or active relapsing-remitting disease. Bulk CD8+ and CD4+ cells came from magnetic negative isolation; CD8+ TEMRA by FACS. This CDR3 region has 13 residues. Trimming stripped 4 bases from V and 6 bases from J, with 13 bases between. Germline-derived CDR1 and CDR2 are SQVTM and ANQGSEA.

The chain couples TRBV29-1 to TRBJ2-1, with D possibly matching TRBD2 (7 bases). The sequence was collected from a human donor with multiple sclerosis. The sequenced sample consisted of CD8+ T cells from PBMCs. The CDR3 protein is CSVVPGGPNEQFF. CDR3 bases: TGCAGCGTTGTACCGGGGGGCCCCAATGAGCAGTTCTTC.